This TCR beta chain emerged from a study of T cells in Graves' hyperthyroidism and ophthalmopathy. Study observations and caveats: The majority of expanded thyroid clonotypes above 0.001 also appeared in blood.

Stable hyperthyroidism: no ophthalmopathy progression over 18 months of follow-up. Newly diagnosed patients aged 18 to 65 had hyperthyroidism of under 2 months' duration. Reasons for excluding patients were uncontrolled infection, other autoimmune disease, pregnancy or lactation. RNA transcripts provided the source from which TCR beta CDR3 regions were amplified. The primer set for the first-round RT-PCR of the TCR CDR3 was HTBI. TCRdb itself ran the multiplex PCR reads through MiXCR, one entry per CDR3 protein. The sample contains about 590,000 distinct CDR3 sequences, approximately 14% of which appear only once. Points on this clonotype: Its antigen is undetermined.

This CDR3 contains 15 residues. Trimming shortened V by 4 bases and J by 0 bases, and 12 bases separated the two germline ends. Germline loops: CDR1 LNHDA, CDR2 SQIVND (reference sequence). The V and J genes are TRBV19 and TRBJ1-1, with D maybe TRBD1 (6 bases). Material for sequencing was blood. The receptor was isolated from a young woman with Graves' hyperthyroidism. The CDR3 sequence: CASSTAGAVNTEAFF. CDR3 sequence (DNA): TGTGCCAGTAGTACGGCGGGGGCGGTGAACACTGAAGCTTTCTTT.